The TCR beta chain under discussion was sequenced for a study of CXCR3-negative and CXCR3-positive naive CD8 T cells. Comment on this clonotype: Antigen: not known.

The libraries of TRB cDNA were prepared using 5' RACE with UMI labels. TCRdb derives one entry per CDR3 protein from the 5' RACE reads, leaving out DNA. This sample's clone table lists under 85,000 distinct CDR3 sequences. Germline V gene lookup returns CDR1 MGHDK and CDR2 SYGVNS. The CDR3 loop spans 16 amino acids. Study-level points and caveats: The TRBV-TRBJ usage of naive CXCR3-negative and CXCR3-positive cells was similar, but that of memory cells differed. The majority of assays used fresh PBMCs, and CXCR3 expression partially decreased after cryopreservation. Against CXCR3-negative naive cells, CXCR3-positive naive cells showed more hydrophobic TRB CDR3s. Much lower diversity was found in memory CD8+ cells, while both naive subsets had comparably high diversity.

CD45RO-CCR7+CD27+CD95- marked naive CD8+ T cells. This clonotype was obtained from a human donor in good health. Some clones in this sample may be carry-over from other donors' samples. The genes are TRBV25-1 and TRBJ2-1; TCRdb picks TRBD2, but there is no DNA to check that call. Sequencing was done on a sample of naive CXCR3+ CD8+ T cells from blood. Subset given: CD45RO-CCR7+CD27+CD95- naive CD8+ T cells expressing CXCR3 (TNR3+). Here the CDR3 reads CASSGGEQGPYNEQFF.